Detailed here is one TCR beta chain. This sample stems from a study of T cell clones after liver transplantation. In the study overall: A pre-transplant mixed lymphocyte reaction with TCRbeta sequencing defined graft-donor-reactive clones followed in post-transplant blood. Tolerant meant at least one year fully off immunosuppression without liver enzymes above twice normal. Samples came pre-transplant, pre-randomization before withdrawal, and post-randomization after withdrawal ended.

Unstimulated PBMCs were sorted into CD3+CD4+ and CD3+CD8+ populations. Clones were sequenced by immunoSEQ multiplex PCR, and TCRdb holds only the in-frame ones, with some missing. The sample records roughly 80,000 clones, approximately 87% being singletons. The specimen comprised CD4+ T cells from blood, sampled at the 22-month timepoint. This clonotype was sampled from a human patient who received a liver transplant. Some T cells may have come from the graft donor.

CDR3 sequence: CASSQVQGYEQYF. In DNA form, the CDR3 reads TGTGCCAGCAGTCAGGTGCAGGGCTACGAGCAGTACTTC. The V gene is TRBV28, the J gene TRBJ2-7; possibly TRBD1 for D (5 bases). The V end was cut by 5 bases, the J end by 3 bases, with 11 bases between. Germline V gene lookup returns CDR1 MDHEN and CDR2 SYDVKM. The CDR3 runs 13 residues.